The 18 T cell receptor beta chains in this list originate from one sample, sequenced in a study of shared clonotypes between healthy human individuals. Measured with immunoSEQ multiplex PCR; TCRdb has only the in-frame clones, and not every one. The data show approximately 2.5 million clones, approximately 93% seen once. The sequencing input was naive CD4+ T cells from PBMCs. Noted subset: CD45RA+ positively selected. These receptors were taken from a man younger than 35 in good health. Some clones in this sample may be carry-over from other donors' samples.

This chain joins TRBV5-1 and TRBJ2-7; D remains unclear. Trimming cost V 2 bases and J 7 bases, with 7 bases left between them. The CDR3 has 11 residues. Germline V lookup: CDR1 SGHRS, CDR2 YFSETQ. In DNA, the CDR3 is TGCGCCAGCAGCTTCGACGCGGAGCAGTACTTC. As protein: CASSFDAEQYF.

This clone was recorded only once. The chain recombines TRBV2 with TRBJ1-4; no reliable D call. This CDR3 contains 13 residues. CDR1 is SNHLY, CDR2 FYNNEI, per germline. Trimming cost V 3 bases and J 8 bases, with 10 bases left between them. The CDR3, as DNA: TGTGCCAGCAGTGATGGGCTGGGGGAAAAACTGTTTTTT. Amino acid sequence: CASSDGLGEKLFF.

The table lists this clone with a few counts. The CDR3 DNA sequence: TGTGCCAGCAGTGAATCATGGCAGAGGATTGAAGCTTTCTTT. This codes for CASSESWQRIEAFF. The chain links TRBV6-1 to TRBJ1-1; D remains ambiguous. Trimming pared 2 bases from V and 7 bases from J, leaving 14 bases between. The CDR3 runs 14 residues. The germline gives CDR1 MNHNS, CDR2 SASEGT.

V and J are TRBV28 and TRBJ1-1; D is unresolved. CDR3 length: 12 amino acids. Per germline, CDR1 MDHEN and CDR2 SYDVKM. The germline V and J ends were trimmed by 1 base and 4 bases, with 4 bases remaining between them. In DNA, the CDR3 is TGTGCCAGCAGTTTATCCCTCACTGAAGCTTTCTTT. Protein sequence: CASSLSLTEAFF. Full variable domain (missing parts from reference TRBV28 and TRBJ1-1): DVKVTQSSRYLVKRTGEKVFLECVQDMDHENMFWYRQDPGLGLRLIYFSYDVKMKEKGDIPEGYSVSREKKERFSLILESASTNQTSMYLCASSLSLTEAFFGQGTRLTVV.

The V and J genes are TRBV7-8 and TRBJ2-3; TRBD2 matches at 8 bases. The CDR3 consists of 13 residues. The J segment lost 12 bases and the V segment lost 7 bases, leaving 12 bases of the junction unmatched. CDR1 and CDR2 from the germline V gene are SGHVS and FQNEAQ. CDR3 region: CASTLGPGLGQYF. The CDR3, as DNA: TGTGCCAGCACCCTTGGACCGGGACTAGGACAGTATTTT.

The genes are TRBV15 and TRBJ1-2, with TRBD1 as a possible D gene (6 bases). Germline CDR1 is LNHNV and CDR2 is YYDKDF (reference sequence). The CDR3 sequence is 15 residues long. V was clipped by 4 bases and J by 1 base, with 13 bases between them. The chain's CDR3 is CATSKGDTFNYGYTF. The DNA of the CDR3 is TGTGCCACCAGCAAGGGGGACACTTTTAACTATGGCTACACCTTC. Full variable domain (rest looked up from reference TRBV15 and TRBJ1-2): DAMVIQNPRYQVTQFGKPVTLSCSQTLNHNVMYWYQQKSSQAPKLLFHYYDKDFNNEADTPDNFQSRRPNTSFCFLDIRSPGLGDTAMYLCATSKGDTFNYGYTFGSGTRLTVV.

The V and J genes are TRBV5-1 and TRBJ2-1, with D perhaps assigned TRBD1 or TRBD2 (5 bases each). Germline-derived CDR1 and CDR2 are SGHRS and YFSETQ. Between the trimmed V and J ends, which lost 4 bases and 4 bases, there was a span of 15 bases. The CDR3 covers 15 residues. CDR3 amino acids: CASSPGPREYNEQFF. DNA for the CDR3: TGCGCCAGCAGCCCGGGACCACGGGAATACAATGAGCAGTTCTTC.

The CDR3 reads CATSRGLETQAFF. The CDR3 nucleotides read TGTGCCACCAGCAGAGGGCTCGAGACCCAAGCTTTCTTT. The chain uses TRBV15 and TRBJ1-1; D unresolved. The CDR3 runs to 13 residues. V lost 1 base and J lost 9, with 12 bases in between. CDR1 and CDR2 (germline): LNHNV, YYDKDF (reference sequence).

The chain is built from TRBV18 and TRBJ2-7; tentative D call: TRBD2 (6 bases). The germline V and J ends were trimmed by 6 bases and 6 bases, with 18 bases remaining between them. This CDR3 is built from 14 residues. Germline CDR1 and CDR2: KGHSH and LQKENI. DNA for the CDR3: TGTGCCAGCTCTACCCTAGTACTAGCCGGCGAGCAGTACTTC. Residues: CASSTLVLAGEQYF.

The chain is built from TRBV7-9 and TRBJ1-3; D is unclear. Germline lookup yields CDR1 SEHNR and CDR2 FQNEAQ (reference sequence). The CDR3 is made up of 15 amino acids. The germline V and J ends were trimmed by 5 bases and 8 bases, with 19 bases remaining between them. CDR3 bases: TGTGCCAGCAGCCCCTACAATTTCGCGGGAGACACCATATATTTT. It specifies CASSPYNFAGDTIYF.

V is TRBV15 and J is TRBJ1-5; 7 bases align to TRBD1. The CDR3 runs 15 residues. The junction had 5 bases not matched to a gene; V was cut back by 2 bases and J by 4 bases. Germline-derived CDR1 and CDR2 are LNHNV and YYDKDF (reference sequence). The DNA of the CDR3 is TGTGCCACCAGCAGACGGACAGGATTAAATCAGCCCCAGCATTTT. This gives the protein CATSRRTGLNQPQHF.

The rearrangement joins TRBV28 to TRBJ1-1; D is ambiguous. CDR1 and CDR2 from the germline V gene are MDHEN and SYDVKM. The germline V and J ends were trimmed by 4 bases and 4 bases, with 19 bases remaining between them. The CDR3 contains 16 residues. This chain's CDR3 is CASSSWTYLRITEAFF. The CDR3 DNA is TGTGCCAGCAGTTCGTGGACCTACTTAAGGATCACTGAAGCTTTCTTT.

The chain has TRBV6-5 and TRBJ2-2; weak D call: TRBD1 (6 bases). In germline, CDR1 is MNHEY, CDR2 SVGAGI. V lost 0 bases to trimming and J lost 4 bases, with 12 bases between them. This CDR3 has 16 amino acids. CDR3 region: CASSYSLTGSTGELFF. The CDR3 coding sequence is TGTGCCAGCAGTTACTCCCTCACAGGGTCCACCGGGGAGCTGTTTTTT.

The chain links TRBV25-1 to TRBJ2-5, with 7 bases aligning to TRBD1. V lost 3 bases to trimming and J lost 0 bases; unmatched junction nucleotides: 7. The CDR3 loop spans 16 amino acids. Per germline, CDR1 MGHDK and CDR2 SYGVNS. DNA for the CDR3: TGTGCCAGCAGTGATTCCGGGACAGCGTACCAAGAGACCCAGTACTTC. Translating gives CASSDSGTAYQETQYF.

The V gene is TRBV10-3, the J gene TRBJ2-7, with a possible D match to TRBD2 (6 bases). V was pared by 4 bases and J by 1 base, with 11 bases between. This CDR3 has 14 amino acids. The germline gives CDR1 ENHRY, CDR2 SYGVKD. In DNA form, the CDR3 reads TGTGCCATCAGTGTTGAGCTAGCGTCCTACGAGCAGTACTTC. The encoded protein is CAISVELASYEQYF.

This clone appeared a single time. V is TRBV6-1 and J is TRBJ2-6, with a weak D call TRBD2 (6 bases). The CDR3 has 15 residues. Per germline, CDR1 MNHNS and CDR2 SASEGT. Trimming removed 6 bases at V and 0 bases at J, with 9 bases between. The CDR3 reads CASSWDFSGANVLTF. In nucleotides, the CDR3 is TGTGCCAGCAGCTGGGACTTCTCTGGGGCCAACGTCCTGACTTTC.

The V call is TRBV5-4, the J call TRBJ2-4; D remains ambiguous. Germline V CDR1 and CDR2: SGHNT, YYREEE (reference sequence). This CDR3 contains 14 residues. V was pared by 4 bases and J by 11 bases, with 19 bases between. The CDR3 region is CASSVSGSAVLQYF. As DNA, the CDR3 is TGTGCCAGCAGCGTGAGTGGTTCCGCGGTACTTCAGTACTTC.

The chain is built from TRBV18 and TRBJ1-4; possible D gene TRBD1, 6 bases. V gave up 1 base and J gave up 8 bases, with 20 bases separating them. The CDR3 totals 17 residues. Germline lookup yields CDR1 KGHSH and CDR2 LQKENI. The CDR3 reads CASSPLTKTGLREKLFF. DNA for the CDR3: TGTGCCAGCTCACCACTAACGAAAACAGGGTTAAGGGAAAAACTGTTTTTT.